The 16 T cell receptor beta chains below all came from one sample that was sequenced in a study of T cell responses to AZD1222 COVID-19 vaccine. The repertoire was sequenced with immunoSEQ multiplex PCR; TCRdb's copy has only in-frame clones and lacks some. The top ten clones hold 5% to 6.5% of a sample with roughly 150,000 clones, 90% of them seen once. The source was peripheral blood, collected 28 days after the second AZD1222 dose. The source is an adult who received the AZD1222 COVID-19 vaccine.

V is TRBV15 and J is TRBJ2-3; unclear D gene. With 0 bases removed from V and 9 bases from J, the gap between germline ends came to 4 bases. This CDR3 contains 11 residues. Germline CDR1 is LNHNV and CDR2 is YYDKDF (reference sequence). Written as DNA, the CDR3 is TGTGCCACCAGCAGAGAGGCCACGCAGTATTTT. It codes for CATSREATQYF.

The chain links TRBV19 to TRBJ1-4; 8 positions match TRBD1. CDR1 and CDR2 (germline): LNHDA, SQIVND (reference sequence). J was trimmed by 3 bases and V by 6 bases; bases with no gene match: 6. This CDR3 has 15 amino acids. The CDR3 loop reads CASRRQGNSNEKLFF. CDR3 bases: TGTGCCAGTAGGCGACAGGGGAATTCTAATGAAAAACTGTTTTTT.

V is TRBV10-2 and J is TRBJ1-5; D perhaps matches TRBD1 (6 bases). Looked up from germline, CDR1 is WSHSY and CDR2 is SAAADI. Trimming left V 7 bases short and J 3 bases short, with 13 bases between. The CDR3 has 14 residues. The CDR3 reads CASTGRQDNQPQHF. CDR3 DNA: TGCGCCAGCACCGGTAGACAGGACAATCAGCCCCAGCATTTT.

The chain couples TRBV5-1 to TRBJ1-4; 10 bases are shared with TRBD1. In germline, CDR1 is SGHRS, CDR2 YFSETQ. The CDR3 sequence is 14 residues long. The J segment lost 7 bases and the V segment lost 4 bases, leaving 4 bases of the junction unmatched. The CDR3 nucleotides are TGCGCCAGCAGCCTCGGGACAGGGGCTGAAAAACTGTTTTTT. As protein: CASSLGTGAEKLFF.

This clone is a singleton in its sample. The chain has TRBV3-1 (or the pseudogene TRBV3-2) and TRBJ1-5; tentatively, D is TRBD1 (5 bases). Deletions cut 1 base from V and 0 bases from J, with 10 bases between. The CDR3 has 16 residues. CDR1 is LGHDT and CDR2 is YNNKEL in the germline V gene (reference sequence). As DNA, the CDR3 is TGTGCCAGCAGCCAAGGTTTAGGGGCTAGCAATCAGCCCCAGCATTTT. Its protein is CASSQGLGASNQPQHF.

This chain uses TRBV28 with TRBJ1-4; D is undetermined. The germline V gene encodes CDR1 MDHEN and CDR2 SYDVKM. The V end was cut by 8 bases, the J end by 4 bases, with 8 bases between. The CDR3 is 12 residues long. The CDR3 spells CASGSINEKLFF. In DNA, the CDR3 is TGTGCCAGCGGCTCAATTAATGAAAAACTGTTTTTT.

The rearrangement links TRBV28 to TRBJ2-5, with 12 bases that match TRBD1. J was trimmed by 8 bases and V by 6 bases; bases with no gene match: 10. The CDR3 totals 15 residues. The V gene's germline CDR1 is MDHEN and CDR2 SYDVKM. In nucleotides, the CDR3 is TGTGCCAGCAGGGGACAGGGACAGGGGGCAGGTACCCAGTACTTC. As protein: CASRGQGQGAGTQYF.

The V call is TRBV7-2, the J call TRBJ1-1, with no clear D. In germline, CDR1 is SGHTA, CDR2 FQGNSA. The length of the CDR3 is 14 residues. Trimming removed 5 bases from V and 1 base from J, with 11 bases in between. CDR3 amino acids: CASSTRTGNTEAFF. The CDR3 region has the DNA TGTGCCAGCAGCACTCGGACGGGGAACACTGAAGCTTTCTTT.

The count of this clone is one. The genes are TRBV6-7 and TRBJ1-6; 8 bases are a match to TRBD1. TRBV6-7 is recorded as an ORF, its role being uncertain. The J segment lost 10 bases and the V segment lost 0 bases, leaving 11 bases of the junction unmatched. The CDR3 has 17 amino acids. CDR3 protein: CASSYSGQGASRSPLHF. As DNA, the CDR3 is TGTGCCAGCAGTTACTCGGGGCAGGGGGCGTCAAGATCACCCCTCCACTTT.

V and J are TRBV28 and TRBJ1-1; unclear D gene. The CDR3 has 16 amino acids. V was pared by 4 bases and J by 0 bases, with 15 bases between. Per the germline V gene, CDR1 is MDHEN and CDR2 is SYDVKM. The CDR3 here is CASSSSDGHMNTEAFF. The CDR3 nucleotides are TGTGCCAGCAGTTCCTCCGACGGGCACATGAACACTGAAGCTTTCTTT. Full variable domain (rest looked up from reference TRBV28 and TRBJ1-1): DVKVTQSSRYLVKRTGEKVFLECVQDMDHENMFWYRQDPGLGLRLIYFSYDVKMKEKGDIPEGYSVSREKKERFSLILESASTNQTSMYLCASSSSDGHMNTEAFFGQGTRLTVV.

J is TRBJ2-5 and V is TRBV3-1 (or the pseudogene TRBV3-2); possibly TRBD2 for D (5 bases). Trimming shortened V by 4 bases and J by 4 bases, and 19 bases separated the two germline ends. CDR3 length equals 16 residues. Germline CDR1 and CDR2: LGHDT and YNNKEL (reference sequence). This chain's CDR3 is CASSLRPGSGLETQYF. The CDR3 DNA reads TGTGCCAGCAGCCTTCGCCCCGGTTCGGGATTAGAGACCCAGTACTTC.

The DNA for the CDR3 is TGTGCCAGCAGCCCCTCCGACAGTCGCCGGCAGTATTTT. Translating gives CASSPSDSRRQYF. J is TRBJ2-3 and V is TRBV27, with D possibly being TRBD1 (5 bases). The CDR3 covers 13 residues. Germline V gives CDR1 MNHEY, CDR2 SMNVEV (reference sequence). V lost 6 bases and J 11 bases, leaving 18 bases between the germline ends.

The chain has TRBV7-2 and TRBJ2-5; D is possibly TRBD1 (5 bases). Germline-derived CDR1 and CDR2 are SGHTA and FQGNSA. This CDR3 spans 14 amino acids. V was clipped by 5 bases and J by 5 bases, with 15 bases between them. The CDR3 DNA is TGTGCCAGCAGCATTCAGGGAAGTGGTGAGACCCAGTACTTC. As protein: CASSIQGSGETQYF.

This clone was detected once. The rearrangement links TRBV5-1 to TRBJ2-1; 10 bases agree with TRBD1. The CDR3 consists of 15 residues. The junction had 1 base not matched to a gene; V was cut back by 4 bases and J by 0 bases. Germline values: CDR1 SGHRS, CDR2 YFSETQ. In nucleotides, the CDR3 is TGCGCCAGCAGCAGACAGGGGGCCTCCTACAATGAGCAGTTCTTC. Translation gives CASSRQGASYNEQFF.

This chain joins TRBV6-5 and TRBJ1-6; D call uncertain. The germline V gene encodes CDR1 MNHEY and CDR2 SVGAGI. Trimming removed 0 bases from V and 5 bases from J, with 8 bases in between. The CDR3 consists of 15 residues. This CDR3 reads CASSYSLRNNSPLHF. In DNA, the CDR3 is TGTGCCAGCAGTTACTCGTTGCGCAATAATTCACCCCTCCACTTT.

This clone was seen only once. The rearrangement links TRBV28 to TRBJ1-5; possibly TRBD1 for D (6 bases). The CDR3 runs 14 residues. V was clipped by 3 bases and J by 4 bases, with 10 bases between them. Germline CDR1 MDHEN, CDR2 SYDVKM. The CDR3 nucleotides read TGTGCCAGCAGTTTGGACAGTCAGAATCAGCCCCAGCATTTT. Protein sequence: CASSLDSQNQPQHF.